Listed below are T cell receptor beta chains from one sample, sequenced in a study of T cells expressing NK-cell markers. TCRdb reprocessed the 5' RACE reads, keeping one entry per CDR3 protein, no DNA. In all, the sample yields 500,000 to 700,000 distinct CDR3 sequences. The source material was blood T cells: a sorted CD56 or NKG2C T cell subset, CD4+ or CD8+ T cells, or bulk PBMC T cells (not recorded which). These TCRs come from a man between 18 and 35 years old in good health. CDR3s include the opening cysteine and the closing phenylalanine or tryptophan. Each record gives: J gene, V gene, CDR3 protein.

j_call: TRBJ2-1
v_call: TRBV11-1
cdr3_aa: CASSLQATEGTSGKRDNEQFF

j_call: TRBJ1-5
v_call: TRBV6-5
cdr3_aa: CASTTRLGNQPQHF

j_call: TRBJ2-3
v_call: TRBV3-1
cdr3_aa: CASSGDYSHRDTQYF

j_call: TRBJ1-5
v_call: TRBV25-1
cdr3_aa: CASSRKGLGPQQPQHF

j_call: TRBJ2-2
v_call: TRBV27
cdr3_aa: CASSKRTDLNTGELFF

j_call: TRBJ1-1
v_call: TRBV5-1
cdr3_aa: CASRGDEGSHTEAFF

j_call: TRBJ2-1
v_call: TRBV24-1
cdr3_aa: CATSDQNGNEQFF

j_call: TRBJ2-3
v_call: TRBV6-1
cdr3_aa: CASSVPGGSDTQYF

j_call: TRBJ2-1
v_call: TRBV4-3
cdr3_aa: CASSQEGLAGDLAEQFF

j_call: TRBJ2-1
v_call: TRBV29-1
cdr3_aa: CSVEGSGRIDEQFF

j_call: TRBJ2-1
v_call: TRBV3-1
cdr3_aa: CASSLGGTSGNHNEQFF

j_call: TRBJ1-2
v_call: TRBV6-5
cdr3_aa: CASNSDRGRIGNGYTF

j_call: TRBJ2-1
v_call: TRBV4-1
cdr3_aa: CASRRFALARRQFF

j_call: TRBJ2-5
v_call: TRBV12-5
cdr3_aa: CASGLTGLAQETQYF

j_call: TRBJ1-5
v_call: TRBV20-1
cdr3_aa: CSASGSWDQPQHF

j_call: TRBJ2-1
v_call: TRBV7-2
cdr3_aa: CASSSQGIINEQFF

j_call: TRBJ1-2
v_call: TRBV12-3/TRBV12-4
cdr3_aa: CASSRGPGQGNYGYTF

j_call: TRBJ2-1
v_call: TRBV2
cdr3_aa: CASNHARDEQFF

j_call: TRBJ2-6
v_call: TRBV6-1
cdr3_aa: CASSPDFTPGAGANVLTF

j_call: TRBJ1-5
v_call: TRBV20-1
cdr3_aa: CSARVAIGQPQHF

j_call: TRBJ2-1
v_call: TRBV11-3
cdr3_aa: CASSLDLGSNNEQFF

j_call: TRBJ1-1
v_call: TRBV5-1
cdr3_aa: CASSLAPGEMNTEAFF

j_call: TRBJ1-5
v_call: TRBV10-3
cdr3_aa: CAISEMGADGNQPQHF

j_call: TRBJ1-6
v_call: TRBV12-3/TRBV12-4
cdr3_aa: CASRQGRGSPLHF

j_call: TRBJ1-5
v_call: TRBV6-1
cdr3_aa: CASSAGTGFRQPQHF

j_call: TRBJ2-1
v_call: TRBV12-3/TRBV12-4
cdr3_aa: CASSLGAGGIPTYEQFF

j_call: TRBJ2-4
v_call: TRBV29-1
cdr3_aa: CSVGGPRGLGAKNIQYF

j_call: TRBJ1-4
v_call: TRBV20-1
cdr3_aa: CSASATGGESEKLFF

j_call: TRBJ1-2
v_call: TRBV27
cdr3_aa: CASSATITTGRGYTF

j_call: TRBJ2-1
v_call: TRBV18
cdr3_aa: CASSPDWNEQFF

j_call: TRBJ2-2
v_call: TRBV10-3
cdr3_aa: CAISGLAGVVTGELFF

j_call: TRBJ2-7
v_call: TRBV20-1
cdr3_aa: CSASGGLDYEQYF

j_call: TRBJ2-7
v_call: TRBV29-1
cdr3_aa: CSVERAETYEQYF

j_call: TRBJ2-1
v_call: TRBV24-1
cdr3_aa: CATSDFWGTTDNEQFF

j_call: TRBJ2-1
v_call: TRBV24-1
cdr3_aa: CATSDLRLADNEQFF

j_call: TRBJ2-1
v_call: TRBV29-1
cdr3_aa: CSAGQAVVNEQFF

j_call: TRBJ2-3
v_call: TRBV4-3
cdr3_aa: CASSQGAGGPPDTQYF

j_call: TRBJ1-1
v_call: TRBV12-3/TRBV12-4
cdr3_aa: CASSFEGEVAFF

j_call: TRBJ1-2
v_call: TRBV7-2
cdr3_aa: CASSLVQGDLGGYTF